Given below is one TCR beta chain in context. The antigen remains unidentified. These data originate in a study of shared clonotypes between healthy human individuals. Study information: Aged between 18 and 49, the donors were a couple of women and a few men.

General study findings and limits: Of the naive CD4 clonotypes, around 5% were shared across a few donors. Larger estimated richness was generally seen in naive subsets than in memory subsets.

Profiling relied on immunoSEQ multiplex PCR, and the TCRdb table lists in-frame clones only, not all of them. Of hundreds of thousands of clones in the sample, 72% were seen once. The CDR3 loop spans 14 amino acids. Trimming took off 3 bases at V and 2 bases at J, with 11 bases between the two ends. In germline, CDR1 is MDHEN, CDR2 SYDVKM. The TCR sequence derives from a woman aged 30 to 39 in good health. The sample comprised memory CD4+ T cells sorted from blood. Documented subset: CD45RA-negative fraction. The chain joins TRBV28 to TRBJ2-7, with D unclear. The CDR3 sequence is CASSFPDKTYEQYF. The DNA for the CDR3 is TGTGCCAGCAGTTTTCCCGACAAAACCTACGAGCAGTACTTC.